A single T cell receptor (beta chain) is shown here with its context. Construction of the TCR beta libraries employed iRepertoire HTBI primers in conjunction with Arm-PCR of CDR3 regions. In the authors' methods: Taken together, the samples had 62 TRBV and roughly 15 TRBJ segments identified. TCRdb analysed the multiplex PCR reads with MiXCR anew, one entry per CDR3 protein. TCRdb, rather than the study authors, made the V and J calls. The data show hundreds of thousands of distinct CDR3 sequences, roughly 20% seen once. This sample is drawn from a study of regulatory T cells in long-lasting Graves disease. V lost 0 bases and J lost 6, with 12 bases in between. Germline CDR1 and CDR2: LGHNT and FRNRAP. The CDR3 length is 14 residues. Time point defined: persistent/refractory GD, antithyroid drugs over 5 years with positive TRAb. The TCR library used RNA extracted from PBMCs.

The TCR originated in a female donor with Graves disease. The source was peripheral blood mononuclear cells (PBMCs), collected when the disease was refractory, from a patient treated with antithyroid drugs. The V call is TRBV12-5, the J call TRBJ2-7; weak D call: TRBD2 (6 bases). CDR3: CASGLVGGPLEQYF. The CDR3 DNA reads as TGTGCTAGTGGTTTGGTCGGGGGTCCTCTCGAGCAGTACTTC.